These T cell receptor beta chains were read from a single sample in a study of T-cell reconstitution after alpha-beta-depleted transplantation in children. One entry per CDR3 protein results from TCRdb running MiXCR on the PCR reads. Counted here are about half a million distinct CDR3 sequences, roughly an eighth occurring once; the ten biggest clones make up 5% to 6%. The sample consisted of PBMCs from the stem cell graft donor, taken from the stem cell graft. These receptors were collected from a human donor who donated a stem cell graft to a child with combined immunodeficiency. Each CDR3 is given with its conserved first and last residue. Fields, in order: clone size, D gene, V gene, J gene, CDR3 DNA, CDR3 protein. The D gene is left open where the match is weak. Not every row has a clone size; where given, it reads once, few, many or a size class.

-	-	TRBV20-1	TRBJ2-7	TGCAGTGCTAGTGAGGCCTACGAGCAGTACTTC	CSASEAYEQYF
few	-	TRBV7-2	TRBJ2-3	TGTGCCAGCAGCTACACTAGAGATACGCAGTATTTT	CASSYTRDTQYF
-	-	TRBV6-2/TRBV6-3	TRBJ1-2	TGTGCCAGCAGTAGGAGACACGCCGGGGGAGGCTACACCTTC	CASSRRHAGGGYTF
few	TRBD1	TRBV6-1	TRBJ2-1	TGTGCCAGCAGCCTCGGGACAGCCTCAGCCACGGGGTTCTTC	CASSLGTASATGFF
many	-	TRBV10-3	TRBJ2-5	TGTGCCATCAGTGAGCGGGGCCTTCAAGAGACCCAGTACTTC	CAISERGLQETQYF
few	-	TRBV6-5	TRBJ2-5	TGTGCCAGCAGTCGCGCCCAAGAGACCCAGTACTTC	CASSRAQETQYF
-	-	TRBV7-9	TRBJ2-3	TGTGCCAGCAGCTTAGTAGGGGGGCCTTGGAGCACAGATACGCAGTATTTT	CASSLVGGPWSTDTQYF
many	TRBD1	TRBV10-3	TRBJ2-7	TGTGCCACTGCGGTCCCGGACAGGGGGCGCTACGAGCAGTACTTC	CATAVPDRGRYEQYF
few	-	TRBV4-3	TRBJ2-7	TGCGCCAGCAGCCAAGTGCGGGACATTCGCTACGAGCAGTACTTC	CASSQVRDIRYEQYF
-	-	TRBV10-3	TRBJ1-1	TGTGCCATCAGTGAGTCGGTCGGGGGTGAGGCTGAAGCTTTCTTT	CAISESVGGEAEAFF
-	-	TRBV12-3/TRBV12-4	TRBJ1-1	TGTGCCACCAGTTTCCTCGAGTTGAACACTGAAGCTTTCTTT	CATSFLELNTEAFF
-	TRBD1	TRBV7-8	TRBJ2-1	TGTGCCAGCAGCTTACAGGGGGCGTGGGAGCAGTTCTTC	CASSLQGAWEQFF
many	TRBD1	TRBV29-1	TRBJ2-5	TGCAGCGTTGAAGTGACAGGGCAAGCCACCCAGTACTTC	CSVEVTGQATQYF
-	-	TRBV12-3/TRBV12-4	TRBJ2-3	TGTGCCAGCAGGGTCGGGCCCAGCACAGATACGCAGTATTTT	CASRVGPSTDTQYF
few	-	TRBV25-1	TRBJ1-5	TGTGCCAGCAGTGATGGAGGGGCAGGTCAGCCCCAGCATTTT	CASSDGGAGQPQHF
many	-	TRBV25-1	TRBJ2-7	TGTGCCAGCACCCCGACTCAGGGTCGTGAGCAGTACTTC	CASTPTQGREQYF
-	TRBD2	TRBV19	TRBJ2-7	TGTGCCAGTAGTATATCCCTAGCGGGAGACTACGAGCAGTACTTC	CASSISLAGDYEQYF
many	TRBD1	TRBV12-3/TRBV12-4	TRBJ2-5	TGTGCCAGCAGTCCTCGGACAGGGTTTATGGAGACCCAGTACTTC	CASSPRTGFMETQYF
-	-	TRBV7-7	TRBJ2-5	TGTGCTAGCAGCTTGGGGCTAGCGTCAGGAGAGACCCAGTACTTC	CASSLGLASGETQYF
-	TRBD1	TRBV20-1	TRBJ2-1	TGCAGTGCTACGACGACGACAGGGCTGGGGGTCAATGAGCAGTTCTTC	CSATTTTGLGVNEQFF
many	TRBD1	TRBV7-2	TRBJ1-2	TGTGCCAGCAGCTTAACCCCGGGACAGGGGTATGGCTACACCTTC	CASSLTPGQGYGYTF
many	-	TRBV5-5	TRBJ2-1	TGTGCCAGCAGCTTGGAGGCGTGGGGCTCCTACAATGAGCAGTTCTTC	CASSLEAWGSYNEQFF
-	-	TRBV28	TRBJ2-5	TGTGCCAGCAGCCCCGACACCCAAGAGACCCAGTACTTC	CASSPDTQETQYF
many	TRBD1	TRBV5-5	TRBJ1-3	TGTGCCAGCAGCTGGGGACAGGGAGAAGGAAACACCATATATTTT	CASSWGQGEGNTIYF
few	-	TRBV7-3	TRBJ1-1	TGTGCCAGCAGCCCTCACCCCTCCTGGATGAACACTGAAGCTTTCTTT	CASSPHPSWMNTEAFF
once	-	TRBV7-2	TRBJ1-3	TGTGCCAGCAGCTTCATCTCTGGAAACACCATATATTTT	CASSFISGNTIYF
few	-	TRBV7-3	TRBJ2-5	TGTGCCAGCAGCTTGGATGCGGGCGGGTGGGAGACCCAGTACTTC	CASSLDAGGWETQYF
-	-	TRBV12-3/TRBV12-4	TRBJ1-1	TGTGCCAGCAGTTTACTATCGGGCCTGTACACTGAAGCTTTCTTT	CASSLLSGLYTEAFF